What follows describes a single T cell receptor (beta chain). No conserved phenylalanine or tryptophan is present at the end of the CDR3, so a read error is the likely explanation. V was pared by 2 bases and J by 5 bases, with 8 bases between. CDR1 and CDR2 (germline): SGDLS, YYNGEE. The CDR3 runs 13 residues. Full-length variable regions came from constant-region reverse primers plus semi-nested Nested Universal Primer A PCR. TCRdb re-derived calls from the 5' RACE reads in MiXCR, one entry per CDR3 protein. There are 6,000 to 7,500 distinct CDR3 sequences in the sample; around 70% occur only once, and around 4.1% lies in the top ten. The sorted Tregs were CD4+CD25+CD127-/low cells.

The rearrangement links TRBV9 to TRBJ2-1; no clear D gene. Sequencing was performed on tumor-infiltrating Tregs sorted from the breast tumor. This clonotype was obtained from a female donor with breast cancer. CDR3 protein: CASSVVPHNEQFL. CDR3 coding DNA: TGTGCCAGCAGCGTGGTCCCTCACAATGAGCAGTTCCTC.